The rows below give T cell receptor beta chains drawn from one sample of a study of OX40 agonist ivuxolimab in advanced cancers. Sequencing used immunoSEQ multiplex PCR; TCRdb keeps in-frame clones, though not all of them. The sample lists around 100,000 clones; approximately 90% were seen once. Sequenced material: CD4+ or CD8+ T cells sorted from blood, taken in a trial of the OX40 agonist ivuxolimab. The receptors come from an adult with an advanced solid tumor such as melanoma, head and neck, liver or kidney cancer. The CDR3 runs from the conserved cysteine through the conserved F or W. The D gene is left open where the match is weak. Only part of the rows carry a size: once, few, many, or a class if the clone is expanded.

-	TRBV20-1	TRBJ1-2	-	TGCAGTGTCGGCCGTCCCTACGGCTACACCTTC	CSVGRPYGYTF
-	TRBV7-2	TRBJ2-7	-	TGTGCCAGCAGCCCCTTCTCCCAGGTCGGCTACGAGCAGTACTTC	CASSPFSQVGYEQYF
TRBD1	TRBV5-1	TRBJ2-4	-	TGCGCCAGCAGCTTGTCCCCGGGACAGCCAGCCAAAAACATTCAGTACTTC	CASSLSPGQPAKNIQYF
TRBD1	TRBV27	TRBJ2-2	-	TGTGCCAGCAAGGGACAGGGAGGGGCAGGCGGGGAGCTGTTTTTT	CASKGQGGAGGELFF
-	TRBV13	TRBJ2-5	once	TGTGCCAGCAGCCGACGATTAGAGACCCAGTACTTC	CASSRRLETQYF
-	TRBV28	TRBJ2-1	-	TGTGCCAGCAGTTTAGCCGTCCCTCATATCCACAATGAGCAGTTCTTC	CASSLAVPHIHNEQFF
TRBD1	TRBV7-3	TRBJ2-5	-	TGTGCCAGCAGCTTAATGGGACAGCAAGGGGAGACCCAGTACTTC	CASSLMGQQGETQYF
-	TRBV7-3	TRBJ2-2	-	TGTGCCAGCAGCTTCGGAGGAAACACCGGGGAGCTGTTTTTT	CASSFGGNTGELFF
TRBD1	TRBV4-3	TRBJ1-5	-	TGCGCCAGCAGCCCCGGGACAGTTTCGGGGAGCAATCAGCCCCAGCATTTT	CASSPGTVSGSNQPQHF
-	TRBV18	TRBJ2-5	-	TGTGCCAGCTCGCAAGGGGCTTCTTTGTACCAAGAGACCCAGTACTTC	CASSQGASLYQETQYF
TRBD1	TRBV29-1	TRBJ2-5	-	TGCAGCGCCGGGACAGGGGTAGAGACCCAGTACTTC	CSAGTGVETQYF
TRBD1	TRBV29-1	TRBJ2-5	-	TGCAGCGTTGGACAGGGGCAAGAGACCCAGTACTTC	CSVGQGQETQYF
-	TRBV7-3	TRBJ2-3	-	TGTGCCAGCAGCTTACGAATGGCCGGGAGCACAGATACGCAGTATTTT	CASSLRMAGSTDTQYF
-	TRBV4-2	TRBJ1-2	few	TGTGCCAGCAGCCAAGAGGGCGGTGGGGGGAACTATGGCTACACCTTC	CASSQEGGGGNYGYTF
-	TRBV28	TRBJ2-1	-	TGTGCCAGCAGCCGAATACTGAGCTCCTACAATGAGCAGTTCTTC	CASSRILSSYNEQFF
-	TRBV2	TRBJ1-3	-	TGTGCCAGCAATCCCGGAGCTGTTGGAGTCACCATATATTTT	CASNPGAVGVTIYF
TRBD2	TRBV7-2	TRBJ2-1	-	TGTGCCAGCAGCTTCCTCGGACTAGCGGGACGGAATGAGCAGTTCTTC	CASSFLGLAGRNEQFF
-	TRBV2	TRBJ1-5	-	TGTGCCAGCAGTAGGGACCGCCATAGCAATCAGCCCCAGCATTTT	CASSRDRHSNQPQHF
TRBD2	TRBV7-2	TRBJ2-1	-	TGTGCCAGCAGCTTGGCGGCGGGAGCTTACAATGAGCAGTTCTTC	CASSLAAGAYNEQFF
TRBD2	TRBV10-3	TRBJ2-5	-	TGTGCCATCAGTGAGGGACTAGCGGAGGGGGAGACCCAGTACTTC	CAISEGLAEGETQYF
-	TRBV19	TRBJ2-1	-	TGTGCCAGTATGAGTACAGCCTACAATGAGCAGTTCTTC	CASMSTAYNEQFF
-	TRBV10-3	TRBJ1-2	-	TGTGCCATCAGTGAGAGTACAGGACCAAACTATGGCTACACCTTC	CAISESTGPNYGYTF